This record concerns one TCR beta chain sequence. This sample is part of a study of blood T cell repertoires in COVID-19. Study at large: Whether acute or convalescent, the COVID-19 samples came from the United States, Italy and Spain. PBMCs, B-cell-depleted T cells, or T cells provided the cDNA or gDNA that made up the material.

The method was immunoSEQ multiplex PCR; TCRdb's version includes in-frame clones alone and lacks a portion of them. The sample comprises some 49,000 clones, 90% of which are singletons, and roughly 19% rests with the top ten. Trimming stripped 2 bases from V and 8 bases from J, with 18 bases between. The germline V gene has CDR1 GTSNPN and CDR2 SVGIG (reference sequence). CDR3 size: 15 residues. The sequence was collected from a man between 65 and 85 years old with active COVID-19. The chain employs TRBV30 and TRBJ1-4; D might be TRBD1 (5 bases). The sample consisted of peripheral blood. In DNA form, the CDR3 reads TGTGCCTGGAGTATACGGGGGATTTACGACGAAAAACTGTTTTTT. Its protein product is CAWSIRGIYDEKLFF.